This T cell receptor (beta chain) came from a study of OX40 agonist ivuxolimab in advanced cancers. About the full investigation: Ivuxolimab was an agonistic, fully human IgG2 monoclonal antibody directed against OX40 (CD134), a costimulatory receptor. Partial responses were achieved by three dose-escalation patients, of whom one had hepatocellular carcinoma and two had cutaneous melanoma. Patients were allowed to have had prior anti-PD-1, anti-PD-L1 or anti-CTLA-4 therapy, and around two fifths of the dose-escalation patients had been treated with checkpoint inhibitors. The purpose of peripheral TCRbeta sequencing was to test whether ivuxolimab changed TCR sequence diversity and led to clonal T-cell expansion. Intravenous ivuxolimab was administered to patients every 2 weeks at six dose levels: 0.01, 0.1, 0.3, 1.5, 3 and 10 mg/kg. The paper reports the monotherapy dose-escalation portion (N = 52 patients) of the phase I ivuxolimab trial. The dose-escalation cohort was over 70% male with a mean age of about 58 years, ranging from roughly 23 to 85. Of the approximately 53 patients in dose escalation, 19 had hepatocellular carcinoma, about 15 had melanoma, 9 had renal cell carcinoma and 9 had head and neck cancer.

For sequencing of the TCRbeta CDR3 region, genomic DNA was extracted from the sorted cells. The immunoSEQ Assay was used for sequencing of TCRbeta CDR3 regions. TCRdb mirrors the immuneACCESS table, restricted to in-frame sequences. Some clones are absent from its copies; in checked studies, under half trace to an unresolved V gene, and the reason for the others is unknown. This sample comprises roughly 91,000 clones, 95% to 97% of them detected only once. The top ten constitute 2% of the sample. The trial excluded patients who had a history of autoimmune disease or were on systemic immunosuppression. Peripheral blood for TCR sequencing was collected from all dose cohorts at baseline, on cycle 4 day 1, and on cycle 7 day 1. Samples were obtained from an open-label, multicenter, first-in-human phase I dose-escalation trial of ivuxolimab. Adults with locally advanced or metastatic melanoma, renal cell carcinoma, hepatocellular carcinoma or head and neck squamous cell carcinoma were enrolled in the trial. Before TCR sequencing, CD4+ T cells and CD8+ T cells from peripheral blood were sorted into separate populations.

The paper's findings and limits, for the study overall: Clonal expansion of both CD4+ and CD8+ blood T cells was observed from baseline to week 6 at doses 0.1 to 3.0 mg/kg. In the 0.1-3.0 mg/kg groups, partial responders were among the patients with the lowest normalized peripheral clonal expansion, particularly in CD8+ T cells. Low levels of normalized T-cell clonal expansion were also seen in some patients who did not respond. After ivuxolimab, more expanded clones were found on average in CD8+ T cells than in CD4+ T cells. The antigen specificity of the peripheral T cells that underwent clonal expansion was not determined.

Worth noting for this clone: What antigen it recognizes has not been identified. There are no base qualities to consult, and no much larger clone falls within one base.

Counted from cysteine to phenylalanine, this CDR3 has 15 amino acids. The kept DNA is CDR3 alone, 45 bases in frame from the first base. Via the germline V gene, CDR1 is MNHNS and CDR2 SASEGT. V and J are truncated by 4 bases and 1 base respectively, leaving an intervening sequence of 13 bases. The rearrangement joined TRBV6-1 to TRBJ2-5; the D segment cannot be called with confidence. The receptor's source is an adult with an advanced solid tumor such as melanoma, head and neck, liver or kidney cancer. This specimen was CD4+ or CD8+ T cells sorted from blood, taken in a trial of the OX40 agonist ivuxolimab. For the CDR3, the sequence is CASSVGLAIQETQYF. The base sequence is TGTGCCAGCAGTGTTGGTCTTGCGATCCAAGAGACCCAGTACTTC.